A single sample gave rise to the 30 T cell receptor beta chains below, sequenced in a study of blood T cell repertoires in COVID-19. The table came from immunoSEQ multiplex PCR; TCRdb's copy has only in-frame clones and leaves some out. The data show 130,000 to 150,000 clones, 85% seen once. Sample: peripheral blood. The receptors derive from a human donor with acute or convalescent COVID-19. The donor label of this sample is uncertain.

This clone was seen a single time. The CDR3 DNA is TGTGCCACCAGTGGTGACGCGCGGGAAGATACGCAGTATTTT. Protein product: CATSGDAREDTQYF. The J gene is TRBJ2-3, the V gene TRBV24-1, with D possibly being TRBD2 (6 bases). The CDR3 consists of 14 residues. Per the germline V gene, CDR1 is KGHDR and CDR2 is SFDVKD. Trimming left V 5 bases short and J 5 bases short, with 13 bases between.

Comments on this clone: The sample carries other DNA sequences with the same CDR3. As DNA, the CDR3 is TGTGCCAGCAGCGTAGCTCTTAATCAGCCCCAGCATTTT. It is translated as CASSVALNQPQHF. The rearrangement links TRBV9 to TRBJ1-5, with D unclear. CDR3 length: 13 amino acids. Germline CDR1 is SGDLS and CDR2 is YYNGEE. Trimming removed 0 bases at V and 4 bases at J, with 5 bases between.

The CDR3 DNA reads TGTGCCAGCAGTCTACAGGACATGAACACTGAAGCTTTCTTT. It is translated as CASSLQDMNTEAFF. The chain is built from TRBV7-9 and TRBJ1-1, with a tentative D call TRBD1 (5 bases). From germline, CDR1 is SEHNR and CDR2 FQNEAQ (reference sequence). This CDR3 comprises 14 residues. Trimming cost V 6 bases and J 0 bases, with 11 bases left between them.

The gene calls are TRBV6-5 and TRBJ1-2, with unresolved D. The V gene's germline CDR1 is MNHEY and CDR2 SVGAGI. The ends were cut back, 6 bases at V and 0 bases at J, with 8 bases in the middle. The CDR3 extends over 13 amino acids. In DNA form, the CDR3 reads TGTGCCAGCAGGCCCGGGGCTAACTATGGCTACACCTTC. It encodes CASRPGANYGYTF.

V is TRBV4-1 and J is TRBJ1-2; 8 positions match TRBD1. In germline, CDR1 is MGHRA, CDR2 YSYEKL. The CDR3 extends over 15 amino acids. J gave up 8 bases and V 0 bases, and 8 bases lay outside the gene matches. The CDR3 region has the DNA TGCGCCAGCAGCCAAGAGTGGAGGACAGGGTCCGGCTACACCTTC. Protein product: CASSQEWRTGSGYTF.

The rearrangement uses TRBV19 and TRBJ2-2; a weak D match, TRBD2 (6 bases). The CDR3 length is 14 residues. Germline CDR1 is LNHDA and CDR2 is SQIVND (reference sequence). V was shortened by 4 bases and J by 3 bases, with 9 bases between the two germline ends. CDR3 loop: CASSNSGHTGELFF. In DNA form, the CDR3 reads TGTGCCAGTAGTAATAGCGGACACACCGGGGAGCTGTTTTTT.

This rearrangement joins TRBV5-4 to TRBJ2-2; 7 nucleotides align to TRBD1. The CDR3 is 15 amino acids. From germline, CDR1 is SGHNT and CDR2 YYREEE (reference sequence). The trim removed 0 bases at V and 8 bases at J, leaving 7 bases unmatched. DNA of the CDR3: TGTGCCAGCAGCTTGGCCGCGCAGGGGGAGGGGGAGCTGTTTTTT. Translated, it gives CASSLAAQGEGELFF.

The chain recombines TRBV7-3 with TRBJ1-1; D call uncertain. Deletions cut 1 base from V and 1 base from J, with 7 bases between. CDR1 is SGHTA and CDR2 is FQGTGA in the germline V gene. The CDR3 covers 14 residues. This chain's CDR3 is CASSLIGPNTEAFF. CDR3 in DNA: TGTGCCAGCAGCTTAATTGGGCCGAACACTGAAGCTTTCTTT.

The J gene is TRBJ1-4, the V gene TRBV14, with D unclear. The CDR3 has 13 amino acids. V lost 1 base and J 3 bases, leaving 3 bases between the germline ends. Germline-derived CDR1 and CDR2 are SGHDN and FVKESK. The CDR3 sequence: CASSQGANEKLFF. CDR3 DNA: TGTGCCAGCAGCCAAGGAGCTAATGAAAAACTGTTTTTT.

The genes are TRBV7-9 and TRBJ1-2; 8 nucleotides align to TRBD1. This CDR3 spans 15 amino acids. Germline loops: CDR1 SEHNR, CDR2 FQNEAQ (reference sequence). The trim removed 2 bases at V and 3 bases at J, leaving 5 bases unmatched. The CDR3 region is CASSLLQGADYGYTF. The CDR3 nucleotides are TGTGCCAGCAGCTTACTCCAGGGGGCGGACTATGGCTACACCTTC.

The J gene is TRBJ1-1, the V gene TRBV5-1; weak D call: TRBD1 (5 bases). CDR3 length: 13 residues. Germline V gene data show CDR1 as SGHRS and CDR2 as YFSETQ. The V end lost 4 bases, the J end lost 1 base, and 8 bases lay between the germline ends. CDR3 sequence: CASSHDRNTEAFF. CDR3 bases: TGCGCCAGCAGCCATGACAGGAACACTGAAGCTTTCTTT.

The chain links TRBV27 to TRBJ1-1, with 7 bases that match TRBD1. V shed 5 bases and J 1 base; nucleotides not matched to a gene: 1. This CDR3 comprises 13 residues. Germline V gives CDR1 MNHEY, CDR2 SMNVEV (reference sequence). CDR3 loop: CASSRQGNTEAFF. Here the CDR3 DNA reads TGTGCCAGCAGTCGACAGGGGAACACTGAAGCTTTCTTT.

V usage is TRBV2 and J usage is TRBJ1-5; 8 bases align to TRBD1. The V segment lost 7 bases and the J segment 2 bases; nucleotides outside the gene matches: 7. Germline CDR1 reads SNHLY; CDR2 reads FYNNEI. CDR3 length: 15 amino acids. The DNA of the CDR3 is TGTGCCAGCAACGAGCAGGGGGCTCGCAATCAGCCCCAGCATTTT. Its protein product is CASNEQGARNQPQHF.

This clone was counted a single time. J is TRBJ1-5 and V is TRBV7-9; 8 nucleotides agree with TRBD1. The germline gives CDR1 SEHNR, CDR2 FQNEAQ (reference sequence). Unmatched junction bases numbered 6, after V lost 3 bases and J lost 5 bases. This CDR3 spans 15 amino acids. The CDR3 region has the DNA TGTGCCAGCAGCTTTGCGGACAGGGTTGATCAGCCCCAGCATTTT. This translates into CASSFADRVDQPQHF. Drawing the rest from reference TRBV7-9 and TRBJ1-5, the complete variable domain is DTGVSQNPRHKITKRGQNVTFRCDPISEHNRLYWYRQTLGQGPEFLTYFQNEAQLEKSRLLSDRFSAERPKGSFSTLEIQRTEQGDSAMYLCASSFADRVDQPQHFGDGTRLSIL.

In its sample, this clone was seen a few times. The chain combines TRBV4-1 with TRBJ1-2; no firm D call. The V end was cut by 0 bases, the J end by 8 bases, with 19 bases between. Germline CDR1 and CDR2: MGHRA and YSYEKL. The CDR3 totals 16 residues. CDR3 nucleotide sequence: TGCGCCAGCAGCCAAGATCCGGGAGACGGGGTGCGGGGCTACACCTTC. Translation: CASSQDPGDGVRGYTF.

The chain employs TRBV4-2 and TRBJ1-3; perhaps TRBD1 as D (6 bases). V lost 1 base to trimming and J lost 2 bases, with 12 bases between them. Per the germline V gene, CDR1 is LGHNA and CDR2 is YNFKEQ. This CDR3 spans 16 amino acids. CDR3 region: CASSQGPWTAGNTIYF. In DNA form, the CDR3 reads TGTGCCAGCAGCCAAGGGCCCTGGACAGCTGGAAACACCATATATTTT.

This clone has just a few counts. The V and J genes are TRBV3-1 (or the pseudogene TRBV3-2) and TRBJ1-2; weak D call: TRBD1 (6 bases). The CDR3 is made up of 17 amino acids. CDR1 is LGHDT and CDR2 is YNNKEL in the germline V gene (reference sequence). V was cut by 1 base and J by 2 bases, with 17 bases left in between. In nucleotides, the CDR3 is TGTGCCAGCAGCCAAGCGGGGGGCGGCTTCTACAACTATGGCTACACCTTC. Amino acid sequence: CASSQAGGGFYNYGYTF.

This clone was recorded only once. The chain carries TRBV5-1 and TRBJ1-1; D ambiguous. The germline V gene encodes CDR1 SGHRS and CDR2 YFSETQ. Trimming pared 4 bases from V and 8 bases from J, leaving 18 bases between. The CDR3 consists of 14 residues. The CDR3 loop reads CASSPYGGPTEAFF. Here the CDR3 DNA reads TGCGCCAGCAGCCCCTACGGCGGCCCCACGGAAGCTTTCTTT.

Here the CDR3 DNA reads TGTGCCAGCAATACTGACGCGGGCAGGAACACTGAAGCTTTCTTT. This translates into CASNTDAGRNTEAFF. This chain uses TRBV5-6 with TRBJ1-1; D not resolved. The ends were cut back, 6 bases at V and 1 base at J, with 16 bases in the middle. Per germline, CDR1 SGHDT and CDR2 YYEEEE. The CDR3 length is 15 residues.

CDR3 sequence (DNA): TGTGCCAGCAGTGGCCCCGGACTAGCGGGCCAATCGGAGACCCAGTACTTC. It codes for CASSGPGLAGQSETQYF. The chain carries TRBV6-1 and TRBJ2-5; 11 bases fit TRBD2. Germline V CDR1 and CDR2: MNHNS, SASEGT. The CDR3 runs to 17 residues. The ends lost 4 bases at V and 5 bases at J; junction bases unmatched: 12.

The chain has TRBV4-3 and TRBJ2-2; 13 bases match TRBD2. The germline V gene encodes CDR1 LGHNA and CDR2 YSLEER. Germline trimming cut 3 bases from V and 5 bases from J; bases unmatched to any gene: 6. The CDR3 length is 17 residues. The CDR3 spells CASSQGLAGTFTGELFF. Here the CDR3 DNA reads TGCGCCAGCAGCCAGGGACTAGCGGGAACTTTTACCGGGGAGCTGTTTTTT.

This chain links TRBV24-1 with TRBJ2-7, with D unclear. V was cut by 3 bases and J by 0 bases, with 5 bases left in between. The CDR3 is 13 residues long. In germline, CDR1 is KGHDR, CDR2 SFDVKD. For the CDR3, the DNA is TGTGCCACCAGTGATCCCAGCTCCTACGAGCAGTACTTC. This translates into CATSDPSSYEQYF.

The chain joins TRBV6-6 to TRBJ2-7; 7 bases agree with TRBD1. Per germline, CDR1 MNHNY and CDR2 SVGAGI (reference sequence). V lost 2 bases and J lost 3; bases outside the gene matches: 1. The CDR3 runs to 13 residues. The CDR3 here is CASSYDRDYEQYV. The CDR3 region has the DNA TGTGCCAGCAGTTACGACAGGGACTACGAGCAGTACGTC.

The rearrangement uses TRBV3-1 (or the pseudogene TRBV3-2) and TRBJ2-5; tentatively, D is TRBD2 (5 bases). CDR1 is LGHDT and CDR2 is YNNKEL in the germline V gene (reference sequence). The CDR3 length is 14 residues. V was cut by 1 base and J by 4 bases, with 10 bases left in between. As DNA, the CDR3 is TGTGCCAGCAGCCAAGCCCCTCGGGGAGAGACCCAGTACTTC. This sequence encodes CASSQAPRGETQYF.

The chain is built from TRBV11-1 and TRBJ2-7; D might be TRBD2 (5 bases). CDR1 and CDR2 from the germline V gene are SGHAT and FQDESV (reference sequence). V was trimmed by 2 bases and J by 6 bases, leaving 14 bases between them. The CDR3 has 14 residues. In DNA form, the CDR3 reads TGTGCCAGCAGCTTATCTCTAGCTTTGGGCGAGCAGTACTTC. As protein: CASSLSLALGEQYF.

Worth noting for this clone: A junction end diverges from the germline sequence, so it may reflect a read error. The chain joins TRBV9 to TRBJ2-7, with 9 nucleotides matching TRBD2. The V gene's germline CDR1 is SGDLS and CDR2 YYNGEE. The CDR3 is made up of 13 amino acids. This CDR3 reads CAGSVTSGYEQYF. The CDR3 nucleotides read TGTGCCGGCAGCGTGACTAGCGGCTACGAGCAGTACTTC.

The CDR3 DNA sequence: TGTGCCAGCAGCATCGCAGGGGGAGAGACCCAGTACTTC. It is translated as CASSIAGGETQYF. V gene TRBV7-2 combines with J gene TRBJ2-5; 7 bases fit TRBD1. Trimming removed 5 bases from V and 4 bases from J; junction bases left unmatched: 4. From germline, CDR1 is SGHTA and CDR2 FQGNSA. CDR3 length: 13 amino acids.

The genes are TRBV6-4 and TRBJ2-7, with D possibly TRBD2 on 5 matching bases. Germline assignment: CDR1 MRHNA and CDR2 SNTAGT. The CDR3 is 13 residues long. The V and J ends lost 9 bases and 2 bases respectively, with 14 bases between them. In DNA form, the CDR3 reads TGTGCCAGGGGAGAGATACAACCCTACGAGCAGTACGTC. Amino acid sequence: CARGEIQPYEQYV.

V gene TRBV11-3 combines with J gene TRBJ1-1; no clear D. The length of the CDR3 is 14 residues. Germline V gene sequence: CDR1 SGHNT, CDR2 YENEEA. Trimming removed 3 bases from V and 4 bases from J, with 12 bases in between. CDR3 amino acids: CASSFSGESTEAFF. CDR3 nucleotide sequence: TGTGCCAGCAGCTTTTCCGGGGAGAGCACTGAAGCTTTCTTT.

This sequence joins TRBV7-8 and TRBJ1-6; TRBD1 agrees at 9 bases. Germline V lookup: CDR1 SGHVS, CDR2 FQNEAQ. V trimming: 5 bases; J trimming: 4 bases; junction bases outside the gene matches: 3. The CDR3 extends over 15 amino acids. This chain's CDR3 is CASSLGTGYNSPLHF. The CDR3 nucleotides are TGTGCCAGCAGCCTCGGGACAGGGTATAATTCACCCCTCCACTTT.